These 17 T cell receptor beta chains share one sample of origin, sequenced in a study of T cells in Graves' hyperthyroidism and ophthalmopathy. RNA transcripts were the template for amplifying TCR beta CDR3 regions. With the HTBI primer set, the TCR CDR3 went through a first round of RT-PCR. A single record per CDR3 protein comes from TCRdb applying MiXCR to the multiplex PCR reads. The sample yields 200,000 to 300,000 distinct CDR3 sequences, approximately 16% seen once. Sequencing input: blood. These receptors were obtained from a woman in her late teens or twenties with Graves' ophthalmopathy.

The sample holds a few counts of this clonotype. A much larger clone sits a single nucleotide away, making a read error possible. This likely comes from a read error, as the CDR3 has no conserved phenylalanine or tryptophan at its end. The rearrangement joins TRBV4-1 to TRBJ2-7; TRBD1 matches 8 bases. Germline lookup yields CDR1 MGHRA and CDR2 YSYEKL. CDR3 length: 16 amino acids. J lost 4 bases, V lost 1 base, and 9 bases had no gene match. The CDR3 region is CASSQVLQGASYEQYL. In DNA, the CDR3 is TGCGCCAGCAGCCAAGTATTGCAGGGGGCATCATACGAGCAGTACCTC.

This clonotype was picked up many times. The chain carries TRBV2 and TRBJ1-2; TRBD1 aligns across 9 bases. Germline lookup yields CDR1 SNHLY and CDR2 FYNNEI. V dropped 6 bases and J dropped 9; count of bases not matched to a gene: 14. This CDR3 is 15 amino acids long. The CDR3 loop reads CASSTKTGGSRSYTF. Written as DNA, the CDR3 is TGTGCCAGCAGCACGAAGACAGGGGGTAGTAGGAGCTACACCTTC.

This clonotype was seen repeatedly, ten times or more. The CDR3 is CASSLVFQVDYGYTF. The CDR3 DNA is TGTGCCAGCAGCTTGGTATTCCAAGTGGACTATGGCTACACCTTC. The chain combines TRBV5-6 with TRBJ1-2; the D is unclear. Germline lookup yields CDR1 SGHDT and CDR2 YYEEEE. V dropped 0 bases and J dropped 3 bases, with 12 bases sitting between them. The CDR3 is 15 amino acids.

The chain is built from TRBV19 and TRBJ2-1, with TRBD2 identical over 8 bases. In germline, CDR1 is LNHDA, CDR2 SQIVND (reference sequence). V lost 2 bases and J lost 9; bases outside the gene matches: 12. The CDR3 has 16 amino acids. The DNA for the CDR3 is TGTGCCAGTAGTATAAGGAGCGGGAGTAGGTTTGGTGAGCAGTTCTTC. Translated, it gives CASSIRSGSRFGEQFF.

This clonotype appeared many times. The gene calls are TRBV18 and TRBJ2-7; 8 positions match TRBD1. The CDR3 extends over 15 amino acids. The germline V gene encodes CDR1 KGHSH and CDR2 LQKENI. The trim removed 2 bases at V and 3 bases at J, leaving 6 bases unmatched. This CDR3 is CASSPGTGLVYEQYF. DNA for the CDR3: TGTGCCAGCTCACCAGGGACAGGTTTGGTCTACGAGCAGTACTTC.

This clonotype was seen ten or more times. V gene TRBV6-1 combines with J gene TRBJ2-1; 7 nucleotides match TRBD1. V lost 7 bases, J lost 8 bases, and 14 bases stayed unmatched. Germline CDR1 is MNHNS and CDR2 is SASEGT. The CDR3 spans 15 residues. The CDR3 here is CASTDTDREVHEQFF. The CDR3 DNA sequence: TGTGCCAGCACCGATACCGACAGGGAAGTCCATGAGCAGTTCTTC.

V is TRBV12-3 or TRBV12-4 and J is TRBJ2-1, with D possibly matching TRBD1 (6 bases). The V and J ends lost 2 bases and 6 bases respectively, with 14 bases between them. The CDR3 extends over 15 amino acids. CDR3 amino acids: CASSLRQAWGNEQFF. CDR3 nucleotide sequence: TGTGCCAGCAGTTTAAGACAGGCGTGGGGCAATGAGCAGTTCTTC.

This clonotype came up many times. The V gene is TRBV27, the J gene TRBJ2-7, with D possibly being TRBD2 (5 bases). Between the trimmed V and J ends, which lost 6 bases and 6 bases, there was a span of 15 bases. Germline V CDR1 and CDR2: MNHEY, SMNVEV (reference sequence). This CDR3 spans 13 amino acids. The CDR3, as DNA: TGTGCCAGCAGCGCCGGGGTGAGGAGCGAGCAGTACTTC. Its protein is CASSAGVRSEQYF.

This chain uses TRBV20-1 with TRBJ1-5, with a weak D call TRBD1 (5 bases). This CDR3 contains 15 residues. V lost 5 bases to trimming and J lost 5 bases, with 19 bases between them. Germline lookup yields CDR1 DFQATT and CDR2 SNEGSKA (reference sequence). The CDR3 here is CSAHNDGGLDQPQHF. The CDR3, as DNA: TGCAGTGCTCATAATGACGGGGGTCTGGATCAGCCCCAGCATTTT.

This clonotype was observed many times. This chain joins TRBV5-1 and TRBJ2-7; no definite D call. CDR3 length equals 14 residues. Germline CDR1 and CDR2: SGHRS and YFSETQ. With 0 bases removed from V and 3 bases from J, the gap between germline ends came to 10 bases. DNA of the CDR3: TGCGCCAGCAGCTTGGGAGCGACCGACTACGAGCAGTACTTC. Amino acids: CASSLGATDYEQYF.

This clonotype was detected many times. The rearrangement joins TRBV20-1 to TRBJ2-7; D might be TRBD2 (8 bases). The CDR3 covers 18 residues. Trimming took 3 bases from V and 5 from J, leaving 29 bases between them. Germline-derived CDR1 and CDR2 are DFQATT and SNEGSKA (reference sequence). The CDR3 loop reads CSASAQGRVAGLKNEQYF. The CDR3, as DNA: TGCAGTGCTAGTGCACAGGGGCGGGTAGCGGGATTGAAGAACGAGCAGTACTTC.

This clonotype was seen at least ten times. This rearrangement joins TRBV12-3 or TRBV12-4 to TRBJ2-7; 10 positions agree with TRBD2. The CDR3 contains 16 residues. V was pared by 6 bases and J by 2 bases, with 10 bases of the junction left unmatched. Here the CDR3 reads CASSLPSGRAPYEQYF. In DNA, the CDR3 is TGTGCCAGCAGCCTACCAAGCGGGAGGGCCCCCTACGAGCAGTACTTC.

This sequence joins TRBV28 and TRBJ1-2, with a possible D match to TRBD1 (5 bases). CDR3 length: 14 residues. V was pared by 0 bases and J by 7 bases, with 12 bases between. Germline V gene lookup returns CDR1 MDHEN and CDR2 SYDVKM. CDR3 amino acids: CASSLWAGNAGYTF. CDR3 coding DNA: TGTGCCAGCAGTTTATGGGCAGGGAACGCTGGCTACACCTTC.

This clonotype was recorded many times. The CDR3 coding sequence is TGTGCCAGCAGCCCGGTTAGTAGACATAGAGGGACGAGCTCCTACGAGCAGTACTTC. Encoded protein: CASSPVSRHRGTSSYEQYF. The chain has TRBV11-2 and TRBJ2-7; TRBD1 or TRBD2 may be the D gene (5 bases each). V lost 5 bases and J 0 bases, leaving 26 bases between the germline ends. Germline V gives CDR1 SGHAT, CDR2 FQNNGV. There are 19 residues in the CDR3. The full variable domain, completed using reference TRBV11-2 and TRBJ2-7, is EAGVAQSPRYKIIEKRQSVAFWCNPISGHATLYWYQQILGQGPKLLIQFQNNGVVDDSQLPKDRFSAERLKGVDSTLKIQPAKLEDSAVYLCASSPVSRHRGTSSYEQYFGPGTRLTVT.

In its sample, this clonotype was seen many times. V gene TRBV7-2 combines with J gene TRBJ2-1; a possible D gene is TRBD2 (5 bases). V lost 4 bases and J 4 bases, leaving 17 bases between the germline ends. Germline V gene lookup returns CDR1 SGHTA and CDR2 FQGNSA. This CDR3 is 16 amino acids long. In DNA, the CDR3 is TGTGCCAGCAGCTCCAACGGACTGCGGGCATACAATGAGCAGTTCTTC. Amino acids: CASSSNGLRAYNEQFF.

Many counts were recorded for this clonotype. J is TRBJ1-1 and V is TRBV12-3 or TRBV12-4, with D tentatively TRBD1 (5 bases). Trimming took off 2 bases at V and 5 bases at J, with 15 bases between the two ends. The CDR3 loop spans 15 amino acids. CDR3 loop: CASSLNTGIWTEAFF. The CDR3 DNA follows: TGTGCCAGCAGTTTAAATACAGGAATTTGGACTGAAGCTTTCTTT.

This clonotype was detected ten times or more. The CDR3 DNA follows: TGCGCCAGCAGCCAAGTTAATCTAGTGGAGGTGAATGAGCAGTTCTTC. The encoded protein is CASSQVNLVEVNEQFF. J is TRBJ2-1 and V is TRBV4-1; D perhaps matches TRBD2 (5 bases). CDR1 MGHRA and CDR2 YSYEKL come from the germline V gene. The CDR3 is 16 residues long. Trimming removed 1 base at V and 7 bases at J, with 17 bases between.